A selection of T cell receptor beta chains follows, all from one sample in a study of blood T cell repertoires in COVID-19. This table comes from immunoSEQ multiplex PCR, and its TCRdb copy is limited to in-frame clones, with some not included. The data show roughly 260,000 clones, roughly 80% seen once. Sequenced: peripheral blood. The receptors stem from a woman aged 40 to 55 with active or convalescent COVID-19. CDR3s include the opening cysteine and the closing phenylalanine or tryptophan. Fields, in order: J gene, clone size, D gene, V gene, CDR3 DNA, CDR3 protein. D genes are given only for firm matches. For some rows the clone size is stated as once, few or many, or as a class when expanded; others skip it.

TRBJ2-7 | NA | NA | TRBV27 | TGTGCCAGCAGTTTATTGGGTTCACAGGGTTACTACGAGCAGTACTTC | CASSLLGSQGYYEQYF
TRBJ2-2 | NA | TRBD2 | TRBV13 | TGTGCCAGCAGCTTCGGCGGGGGGGCCGGCGGGGAGCTGTTTTTT | CASSFGGGAGGELFF
TRBJ2-1 | NA | TRBD1 | TRBV10-1 | TGCGCCAGCAGCCCGGGACAGGGGAGGAGGGGGGGCCTGGATGAGCAGTTCTTC | CASSPGQGRRGGLDEQFF
TRBJ1-5 | NA | NA | TRBV7-8 | TGTGCCAGCAGCTTGTCGGGGGGTAACAATCAGCCCCAGCATTTT | CASSLSGGNNQPQHF
TRBJ1-3 | NA | NA | TRBV5-1 | TGCGCCAGCAGCTGGGGAGAGGGTGGAAACACCATATATTTT | CASSWGEGGNTIYF
TRBJ1-2 | few | NA | TRBV6-1 | TGTGCCAGCAGAGAACTGTCCCCGGGAGGGTCGAATGGCTACACCTTC | CASRELSPGGSNGYTF
TRBJ1-1 | NA | NA | TRBV12-3/TRBV12-4 | TGTGCCAGCAGTTTTGGCAGGGTAACTGAAGCTTTCTTT | CASSFGRVTEAFF
TRBJ1-1 | NA | TRBD1 | TRBV7-2 | TGTGCCAGCAGCACTGAGACAGGGGAGTGGACTGAAGCTTTCTTT | CASSTETGEWTEAFF
TRBJ1-6 | NA | TRBD1 | TRBV7-2 | TGTGCCAGCAGCTTAGTGGGCGGGGGACAGGGGGCGCGTTCACCCCTCCACTTT | CASSLVGGGQGARSPLHF
TRBJ1-3 | NA | TRBD1 | TRBV3-1/TRBV3-2 | TGTGCCAGCAGCCAGACAGGGTCTGGAAACACCATATATTTT | CASSQTGSGNTIYF
TRBJ1-2 | NA | NA | TRBV30 | TGTGCCTGGAGTAAGGGAGGATATGGCTACACCTTC | CAWSKGGYGYTF
TRBJ1-6 | NA | NA | TRBV7-2 | TGTGCCAGCAGCCCGGACTTTTCACCCCTCCACTTT | CASSPDFSPLHF
TRBJ1-2 | NA | TRBD1 | TRBV15 | TGTGCCACCAGCAGAGATCCCCGGACAGGGCAGGGCTACACCTTC | CATSRDPRTGQGYTF
TRBJ1-3 | once | NA | TRBV4-1 | TGCGCCAGCAGCCAAGATTACCGATCTCCGAGCTCTGGAAACACCATATATTTT | CASSQDYRSPSSGNTIYF
TRBJ1-1 | NA | NA | TRBV5-4 | TGTGCCAGCATCCCGGGAGGAGGGGGGTGGACTGAAGCTTTCTTT | CASIPGGGGWTEAFF
TRBJ1-6 | few | NA | TRBV6-5 | TGTGCCAGCAGTTACTCCGACAGAATGGATAATTCACCCCTCCACTTT | CASSYSDRMDNSPLHF
TRBJ1-1 | NA | NA | TRBV2 | TGTGCCAGCAGTGGTGGGGGCGAGGTCACTGAAGCTTTCTTT | CASSGGGEVTEAFF
TRBJ2-3 | NA | TRBD1 | TRBV19 | TGTGCCAGTAGTATATCTGGCAGGGGGCGGACAGATACGCAGTATTTT | CASSISGRGRTDTQYF
TRBJ1-2 | NA | NA | TRBV7-3 | TGTGCCAGCAGCCCTGGGGGGGGTTATGGCTACACCTTC | CASSPGGGYGYTF
TRBJ1-1 | NA | NA | TRBV9 | TGTGCCAGCAGCGACCCCGACAGTCGGGGGTCCGACACTGAAGCTTTCTTT | CASSDPDSRGSDTEAFF
TRBJ2-3 | NA | TRBD2 | TRBV3-1/TRBV3-2 | TGTGCCAGCAGCCAAGCTAGCGGGGGGTCAGATACGCAGTATTTT | CASSQASGGSDTQYF
TRBJ1-3 | once | NA | TRBV7-9 | TGTGCCAGCAGCTATAGAACAAACAGACCCTCTGGAAACACCATATATTTT | CASSYRTNRPSGNTIYF
TRBJ2-7 | NA | NA | TRBV18 | TGTGCCAGCTCACCCGCCACAGCTAACTACGAGCAGTACTTC | CASSPATANYEQYF